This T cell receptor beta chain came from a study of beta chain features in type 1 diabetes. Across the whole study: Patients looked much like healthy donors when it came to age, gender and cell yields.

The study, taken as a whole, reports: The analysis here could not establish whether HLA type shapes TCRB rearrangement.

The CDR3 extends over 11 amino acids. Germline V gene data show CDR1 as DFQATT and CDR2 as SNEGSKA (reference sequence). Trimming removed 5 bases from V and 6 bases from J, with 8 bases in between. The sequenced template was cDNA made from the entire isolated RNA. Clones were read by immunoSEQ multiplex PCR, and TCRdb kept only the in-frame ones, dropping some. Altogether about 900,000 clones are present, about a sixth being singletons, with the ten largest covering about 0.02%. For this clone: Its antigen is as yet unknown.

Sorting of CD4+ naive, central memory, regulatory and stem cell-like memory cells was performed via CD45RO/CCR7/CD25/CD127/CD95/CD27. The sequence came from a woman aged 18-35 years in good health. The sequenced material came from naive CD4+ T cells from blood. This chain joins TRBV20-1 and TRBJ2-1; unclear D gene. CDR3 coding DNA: TGCAGTGCTTTCGACGGCAATGAGCAGTTCTTC. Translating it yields CSAFDGNEQFF.